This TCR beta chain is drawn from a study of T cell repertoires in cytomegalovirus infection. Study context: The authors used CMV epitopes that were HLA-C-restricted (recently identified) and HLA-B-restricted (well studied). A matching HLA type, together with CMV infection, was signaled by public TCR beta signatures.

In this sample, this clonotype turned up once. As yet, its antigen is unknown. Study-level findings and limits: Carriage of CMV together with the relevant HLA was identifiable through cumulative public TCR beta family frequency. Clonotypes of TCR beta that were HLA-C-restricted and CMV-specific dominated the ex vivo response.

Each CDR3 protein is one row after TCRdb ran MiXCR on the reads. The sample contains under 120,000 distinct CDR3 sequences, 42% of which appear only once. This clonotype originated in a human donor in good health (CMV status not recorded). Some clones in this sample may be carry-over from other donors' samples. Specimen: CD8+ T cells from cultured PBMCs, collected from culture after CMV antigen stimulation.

The CDR3 here is CASSVVPGETQYF. CDR3 nucleotide sequence: TGTGCCAGCAGCGTAGTCCCAGGGGAGACCCAGTACTTC. The chain carries TRBV9 and TRBJ2-5, with D possibly matching TRBD1 (5 bases). Trimming cost V 0 bases and J 5 bases, with 8 bases left between them. This CDR3 region has 13 residues. Germline V gene lookup returns CDR1 SGDLS and CDR2 YYNGEE.